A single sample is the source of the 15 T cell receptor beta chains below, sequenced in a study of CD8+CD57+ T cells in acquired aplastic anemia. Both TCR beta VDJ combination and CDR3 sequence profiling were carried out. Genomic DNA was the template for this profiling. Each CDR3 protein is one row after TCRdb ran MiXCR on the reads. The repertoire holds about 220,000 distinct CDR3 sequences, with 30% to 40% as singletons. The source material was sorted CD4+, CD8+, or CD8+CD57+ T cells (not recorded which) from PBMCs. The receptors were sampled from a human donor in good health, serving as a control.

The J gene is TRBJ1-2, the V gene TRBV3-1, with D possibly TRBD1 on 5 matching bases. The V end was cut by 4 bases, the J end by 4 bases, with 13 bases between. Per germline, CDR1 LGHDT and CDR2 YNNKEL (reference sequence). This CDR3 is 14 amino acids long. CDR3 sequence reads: CASSPTIGGYGYTF. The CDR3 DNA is TGTGCCAGCAGCCCTACGATTGGGGGCTATGGCTACACCTTC.

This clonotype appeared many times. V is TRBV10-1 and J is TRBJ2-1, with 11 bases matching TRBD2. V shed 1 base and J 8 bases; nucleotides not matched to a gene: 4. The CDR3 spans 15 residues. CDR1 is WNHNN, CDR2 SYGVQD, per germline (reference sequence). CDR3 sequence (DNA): TGCGCCAGCAGTGAGTTAGCGGGAGGGCCGCATGAGCAGTTCTTC. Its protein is CASSELAGGPHEQFF.

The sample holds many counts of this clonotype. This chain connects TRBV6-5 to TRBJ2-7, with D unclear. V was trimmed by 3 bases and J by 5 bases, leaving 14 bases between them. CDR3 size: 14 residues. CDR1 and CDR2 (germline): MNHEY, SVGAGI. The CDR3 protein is CASSYDPASNEQYF. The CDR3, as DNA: TGTGCCAGCAGTTATGACCCCGCCTCGAACGAGCAGTACTTC.

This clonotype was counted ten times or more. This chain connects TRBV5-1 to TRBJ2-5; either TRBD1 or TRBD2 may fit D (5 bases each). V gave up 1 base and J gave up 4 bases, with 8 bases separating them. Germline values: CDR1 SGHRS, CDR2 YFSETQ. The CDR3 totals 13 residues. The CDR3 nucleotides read TGCGCCAGCAGCTTGCATGGGGGAGAGACCCAGTACTTC. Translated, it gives CASSLHGGETQYF. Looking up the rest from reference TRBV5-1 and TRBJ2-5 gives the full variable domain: KAGVTQTPRYLIKTRGQQVTLSCSPISGHRSVSWYQQTPGQGLQFLFEYFSETQRNKGNFPGRFSGRQFSNSRSEMNVSTLELGDSALYLCASSLHGGETQYFGPGTRLLVL.

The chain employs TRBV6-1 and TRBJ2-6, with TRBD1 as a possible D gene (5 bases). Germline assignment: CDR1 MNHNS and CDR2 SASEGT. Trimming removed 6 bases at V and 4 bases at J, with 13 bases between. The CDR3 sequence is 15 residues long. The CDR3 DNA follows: TGTGCCAGCAGCGGAAGGGGATCAGGGGCCAACGTCCTGACTTTC. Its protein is CASSGRGSGANVLTF.

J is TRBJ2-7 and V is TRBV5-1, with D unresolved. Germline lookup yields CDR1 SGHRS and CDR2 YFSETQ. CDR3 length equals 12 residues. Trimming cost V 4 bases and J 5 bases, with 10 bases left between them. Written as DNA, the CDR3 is TGCGCCAGCAGCCCCGAAGACGACGAGCAGTACTTC. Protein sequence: CASSPEDDEQYF.

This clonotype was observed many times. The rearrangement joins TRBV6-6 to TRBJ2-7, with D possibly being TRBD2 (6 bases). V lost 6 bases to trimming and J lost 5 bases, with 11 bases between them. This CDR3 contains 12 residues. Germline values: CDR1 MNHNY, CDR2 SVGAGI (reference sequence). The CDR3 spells CASSPAGNEQYF. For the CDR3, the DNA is TGTGCCAGCAGCCCGGCGGGGAACGAGCAGTACTTC.

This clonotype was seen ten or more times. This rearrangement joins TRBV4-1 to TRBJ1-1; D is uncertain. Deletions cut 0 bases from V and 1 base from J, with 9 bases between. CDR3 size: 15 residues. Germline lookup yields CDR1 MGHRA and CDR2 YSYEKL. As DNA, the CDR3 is TGCGCCAGCAGCCAAGATCCTCGACAGAACACTGAAGCTTTCTTT. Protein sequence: CASSQDPRQNTEAFF.

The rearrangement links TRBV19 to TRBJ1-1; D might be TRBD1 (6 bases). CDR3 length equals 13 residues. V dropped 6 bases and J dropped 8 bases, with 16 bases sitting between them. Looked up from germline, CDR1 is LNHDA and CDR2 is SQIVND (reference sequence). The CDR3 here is CASREQGSGEAFF. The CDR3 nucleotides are TGTGCCAGTAGGGAACAGGGCTCTGGGGAAGCTTTCTTT.

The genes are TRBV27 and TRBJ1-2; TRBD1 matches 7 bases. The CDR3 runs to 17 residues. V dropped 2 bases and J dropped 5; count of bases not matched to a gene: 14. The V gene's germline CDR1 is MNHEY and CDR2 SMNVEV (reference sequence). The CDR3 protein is CASSLGFGYRGNYGYTF. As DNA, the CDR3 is TGTGCCAGCAGTTTAGGCTTCGGGTACAGGGGTAATTATGGCTACACCTTC.

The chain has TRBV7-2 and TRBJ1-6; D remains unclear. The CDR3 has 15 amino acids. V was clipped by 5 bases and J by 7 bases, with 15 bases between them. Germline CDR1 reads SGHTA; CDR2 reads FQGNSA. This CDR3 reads CASSPRIVVNSPLHF. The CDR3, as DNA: TGTGCCAGCAGCCCCCGAATCGTGGTCAATTCACCCCTCCACTTT.

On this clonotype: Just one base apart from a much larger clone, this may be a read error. The CDR3 DNA follows: TGTGCCAGCAGCCACGCTGGGGCCAGCGTCCTGACTTTC. Residues: CASSHAGASVLTF. The V gene is TRBV2, the J gene TRBJ2-6, with D perhaps TRBD1 (5 bases). Germline V gene lookup returns CDR1 SNHLY and CDR2 FYNNEI. This CDR3 spans 13 amino acids.

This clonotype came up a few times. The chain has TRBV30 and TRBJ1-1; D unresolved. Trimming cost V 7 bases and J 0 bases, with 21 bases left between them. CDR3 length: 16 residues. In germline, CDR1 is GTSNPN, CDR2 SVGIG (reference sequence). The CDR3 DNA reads TGTGCCTTTTCCGGGTCTCTTGTTCGGATGAACACTGAAGCTTTCTTT. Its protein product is CAFSGSLVRMNTEAFF.

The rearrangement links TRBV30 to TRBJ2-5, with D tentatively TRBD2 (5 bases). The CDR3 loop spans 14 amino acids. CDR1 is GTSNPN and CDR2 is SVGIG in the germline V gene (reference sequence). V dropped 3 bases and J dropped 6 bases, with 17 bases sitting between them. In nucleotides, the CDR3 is TGTGCCTGGAGGGTCGGACGGACGGGGAAGACCCAGTACTTC. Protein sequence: CAWRVGRTGKTQYF.

This CDR3 is CASSQEPGSHRGYTF. Written as DNA, the CDR3 is TGCGCCAGCAGCCAAGAGCCAGGGTCCCACAGGGGCTACACCTTC. The V gene is TRBV4-1, the J gene TRBJ1-2, with D maybe TRBD1 (5 bases). Germline loops: CDR1 MGHRA, CDR2 YSYEKL. V lost 0 bases to trimming and J lost 8 bases, with 16 bases between them. This CDR3 spans 15 amino acids.